These T cell receptor beta chains were read from a single sample in a study of blood T cell repertoires in COVID-19. The assay was immunoSEQ multiplex PCR, and TCRdb's table has in-frame clones only and misses some. There are around 270,000 clones in the sample; 80% to 85% occur only once, and about 15% lies in the top ten. Sequenced input: peripheral blood. The receptors come from a person aged 65-85 years with COVID-19, enrolled during active disease. CDR3s include the opening cysteine and the closing phenylalanine or tryptophan. The order of the fields is D gene, J gene, V gene, clone size, CDR3 DNA, CDR3 protein. D genes are given only for firm matches. The size of a clone is reported for some rows only, either as once, few or many, or as a class for expanded clones.

>-|TRBJ1-1|TRBV19|-
TGTGCCAGTAGCCCCTACGGGGTTAACACTGAAGCTTTCTTT
CASSPYGVNTEAFF
>-|TRBJ2-7|TRBV5-4|few
TGTGCCAGCAGCTTGGTGGCGGGGTCCTACGAGCAGTACTTC
CASSLVAGSYEQYF
>TRBD2|TRBJ2-2|TRBV5-1|-
TGCGCCAGCAGCTTGCAGTTTGCGGGGACTATCCACACCGGGGAGCTGTTTTTT
CASSLQFAGTIHTGELFF
>TRBD1|TRBJ1-1|TRBV7-2|-
TGTGCCAGCAGCTTCTGGACAGGGAGTACTGAAGCTTTCTTT
CASSFWTGSTEAFF
>-|TRBJ2-5|TRBV12-2|-
TGTGCAAGTCGCTTAGTAAGCGGGATCCCTCGTGAGACCCAGTACTTC
CASRLVSGIPRETQYF
>TRBD2|TRBJ2-5|TRBV6-6|-
TGTGCCAGCAGCAGCGGGGAGGGCCTGGAGACCCAGTACTTC
CASSSGEGLETQYF
>TRBD2|TRBJ2-2|TRBV30|-
TGTGCCTGGAGTGCGAGCGGGGGCGGGGAGCTGTTTTTT
CAWSASGGGELFF
>-|TRBJ1-2|TRBV19|-
TGTGCCAGTAGCCAGGGAAAAGAGGCTACTGGCTACACCTTC
CASSQGKEATGYTF
>TRBD1|TRBJ1-1|TRBV28|-
TGTGCCAGCAGTTTATTAACAGGGGGCTCGCAGTCGGAAGCTTTCTTT
CASSLLTGGSQSEAFF
>-|TRBJ2-3|TRBV7-9|-
TGTGCCAGCAGCCCCCCAGGGACGCAGTATTTT
CASSPPGTQYF
>TRBD1|TRBJ1-3|TRBV11-1|-
TGTGCCAGCAGCTTAGGGGACAGGGGAGGAAACACCATATATTTT
CASSLGDRGGNTIYF
>TRBD1|TRBJ2-7|TRBV7-9|-
TGTGCCAGCAGCCAAGACAGGGCTCTATACGAGCAGTACTTC
CASSQDRALYEQYF
>TRBD1|TRBJ1-3|TRBV7-2|-
TGTGCCAGCAGCCTCCACGGGACAGGGGCTGGAAACACCATATATTTT
CASSLHGTGAGNTIYF
>-|TRBJ2-1|TRBV7-2|-
TGTGCCAGCAGCTCCCCCGGAGCAGGGAAATACTACAATGAGCAGTTCTTC
CASSSPGAGKYYNEQFF
>TRBD2|TRBJ2-3|TRBV6-5|-
TGTGCCAGCAGTAGACGGAAGACTAGCGCGGAGACGCAGTATTTT
CASSRRKTSAETQYF
>TRBD1|TRBJ1-3|TRBV18|-
TGTGCCAGCTCACCACAACAGGGGGCTACTGGAAACACCATATATTTT
CASSPQQGATGNTIYF
>-|TRBJ2-5|TRBV7-6|-
TGTGCCAGCATCCCTTTAAAGGTCCAGCGGACTCAAGAGACCCAGTACTTC
CASIPLKVQRTQETQYF
>-|TRBJ1-6|TRBV7-5|once
TGTGTCAGAAGCTTGGGCAGGGCCGACCGTCCACCCCTCCACTTT
CVRSLGRADRPPLHF
>-|TRBJ1-3|TRBV18|-
TGTGCCAGCTCACCGGGGGCAAGAAGCTCTGGAAACACCATATATTTT
CASSPGARSSGNTIYF
>TRBD1|TRBJ2-7|TRBV6-2/TRBV6-3|-
TGTGCCAGCAGTCCCGGACAGGGGAGTTGGGACGAGCAGTACTTC
CASSPGQGSWDEQYF
>-|TRBJ1-1|TRBV27|-
TGTGCCAGCAGTTTGCTCGGGGGTGAAGCTTTCTTT
CASSLLGGEAFF
>-|TRBJ2-7|TRBV28|once
TGTGCCAGCCTCGGTGCCCCTCCCTACGAGCAGTACTTC
CASLGAPPYEQYF
>-|TRBJ2-7|TRBV20-1|few
TGCAGTGCTAGTAGCGCGGGCACCTATAACTCCTACGAGCAGTACTTC
CSASSAGTYNSYEQYF
>TRBD2|TRBJ2-3|TRBV6-5|-
TGTGCCAGCAGTTTTAGCGGGGGGTTGTCAGATACGCAGTATTTT
CASSFSGGLSDTQYF
>TRBD1|TRBJ2-7|TRBV2|-
TGTGCCAGCAGTACGACAGGGGGCGGCGAGCAGTACTTC
CASSTTGGGEQYF
>TRBD2|TRBJ2-7|TRBV7-2|-
TGTGCCAGCAGCCCCGATAGCGGGTTCCACGAGCAGTACTTC
CASSPDSGFHEQYF
>TRBD1|TRBJ1-6|TRBV28|-
TGTGCCAGCAGTCCGGCGGGAGGGGGCGGGTCACCCCTCCACTTT
CASSPAGGGGSPLHF